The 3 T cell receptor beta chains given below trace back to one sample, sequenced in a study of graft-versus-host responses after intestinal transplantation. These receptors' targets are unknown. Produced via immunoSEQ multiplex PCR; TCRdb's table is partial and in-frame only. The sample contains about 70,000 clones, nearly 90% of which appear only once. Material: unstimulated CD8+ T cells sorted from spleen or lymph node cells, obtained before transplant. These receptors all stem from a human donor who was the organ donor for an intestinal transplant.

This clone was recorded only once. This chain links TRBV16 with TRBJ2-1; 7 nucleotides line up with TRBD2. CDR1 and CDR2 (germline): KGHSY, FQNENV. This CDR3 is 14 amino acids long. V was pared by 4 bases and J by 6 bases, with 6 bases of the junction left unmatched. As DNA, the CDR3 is TGTGCCAGCAGCCTCTCGTGGGGGGGCAATGAGCAGTTCTTC. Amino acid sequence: CASSLSWGGNEQFF.

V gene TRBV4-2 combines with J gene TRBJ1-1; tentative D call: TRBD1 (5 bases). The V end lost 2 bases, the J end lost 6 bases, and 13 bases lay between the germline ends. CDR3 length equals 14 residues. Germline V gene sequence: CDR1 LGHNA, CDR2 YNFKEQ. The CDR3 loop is CASSQSPGGAEAFF. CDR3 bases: TGTGCCAGCAGCCAATCCCCGGGGGGGGCTGAAGCTTTCTTT.

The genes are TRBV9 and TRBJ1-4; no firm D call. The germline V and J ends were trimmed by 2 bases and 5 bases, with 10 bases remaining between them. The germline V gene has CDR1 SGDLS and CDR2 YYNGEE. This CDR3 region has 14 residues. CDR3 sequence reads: CASSVAEENEKLFF. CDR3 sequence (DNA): TGTGCCAGCAGCGTTGCAGAAGAAAATGAAAAACTGTTTTTT.